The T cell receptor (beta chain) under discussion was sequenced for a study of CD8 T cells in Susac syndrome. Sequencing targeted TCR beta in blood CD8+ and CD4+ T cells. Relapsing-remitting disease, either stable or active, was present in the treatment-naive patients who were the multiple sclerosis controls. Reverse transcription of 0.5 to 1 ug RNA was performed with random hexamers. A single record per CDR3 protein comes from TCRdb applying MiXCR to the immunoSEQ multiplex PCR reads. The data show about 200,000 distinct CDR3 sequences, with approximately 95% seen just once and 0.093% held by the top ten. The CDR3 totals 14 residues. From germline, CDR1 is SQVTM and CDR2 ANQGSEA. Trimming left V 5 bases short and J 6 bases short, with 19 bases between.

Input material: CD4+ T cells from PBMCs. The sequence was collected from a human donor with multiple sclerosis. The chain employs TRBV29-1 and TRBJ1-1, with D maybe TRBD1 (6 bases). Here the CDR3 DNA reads TGCAGCGTTCGTCGTCGACAGGCGACATCTGAAGCTTTCTTT. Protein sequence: CSVRRRQATSEAFF.